This record concerns one T cell receptor beta chain sequence. The CDR3 has 14 amino acids. V was shortened by 1 base and J by 4 bases, with 10 bases between the two germline ends. CDR1 is SGHTA and CDR2 is FQGNSA in the germline V gene. This sample is drawn from a study of shared clonotypes between healthy human individuals. Authors' data handling: There were no quality scores in the junction-only immunoSEQ sequences, so filtering differed. The protocol was immunoSEQ multiplex PCR, while the TCRdb copy is restricted to in-frame clones and leaves out a portion. Clone size and V and J calls were adopted from that table, with D and trimming inferred from the DNA. The table records about 960,000 clones, roughly 72% of them present only once.

This TCR derives from a man aged 18 to 35 in good health. The genes are TRBV7-2 and TRBJ2-5; D ambiguous. The sequencing input was memory CD4+ T cells sorted from blood. The subset: CD45RA-negative fraction. The CDR3 here is CASSLDWGRETQYF. CDR3 nucleotides: TGTGCCAGCAGCTTAGATTGGGGAAGAGAGACCCAGTACTTC.